This T cell receptor beta chain was identified during a study of shared clonotypes between healthy human individuals. Across the study: For every donor, three CD4 naive, three CD4 memory, two CD8 naive and one CD8 memory plates were used.

CDR1 is SGHTA, CDR2 FQGNSA, per germline. V shed 1 base and J 0 bases; nucleotides not matched to a gene: 2. CDR3 size: 18 residues. Profiled with immunoSEQ multiplex PCR; TCRdb holds only in-frame clones, not every one. The sample includes just over 2,000,000 clones, 85% to 95% seen only once; the top ten take 0.1% to 0.15%. This clone was detected once. Its antigen is as yet unknown. Points from the study as a whole: Generation probabilities of non-shared clonotypes were lower (relative to those shared by all four donors). Incomplete sequencing of sorted subsets was indicated by rarefaction despite large depth.

The genes are TRBV7-2 and TRBJ2-6; 11 bases align to TRBD1. The source material was naive CD4+ T cells sorted from blood. Regarding subset: CD45RA+ positively selected. This clonotype originated in a young man in good health. CDR3 protein: CASSLGTGGLSGANVLTF. The CDR3 nucleotides are TGTGCCAGCAGCTTAGGGACAGGGGGCCTCTCTGGGGCCAACGTCCTGACTTTC.